The rows below give T cell receptor beta chains drawn from one sample of a study of CD8+CD57+ T cells in acquired aplastic anemia. MiXCR was run by TCRdb on the reads, yielding one entry per CDR3 protein. This sample has under 200,000 distinct CDR3 sequences, with more than 40% found just once. Material: sorted CD4+, CD8+, or CD8+CD57+ T cells (not recorded which) from PBMCs. All receptors come from a human donor with aplastic anemia. Each CDR3 is given with its conserved first and last residue. D genes are given only for firm matches. Clone size is stated in some rows and not others, as once, few, many or a class when expanded.

CDR3 protein: CATSGQPNTEAFF
CDR3 DNA: TGTGCCACCAGCGGGCAGCCGAACACTGAAGCTTTCTTT
V gene: TRBV7-2
J gene: TRBJ1-1
clone size: few
D gene: NA

CDR3 protein: CASSCSGYEQYF
CDR3 DNA: TGTGCCAGCAGTTGCTCAGGCTACGAGCAGTACTTC
V gene: TRBV6-5
J gene: TRBJ2-7
clone size: NA
D gene: NA

CDR3 protein: CASGDRVLHF
CDR3 DNA: TGTGCCAGCGGCGATCGGGTGCTCCACTTT
V gene: TRBV7-9
J gene: TRBJ1-6
clone size: NA
D gene: NA

CDR3 protein: CALDGTSGSTGELFF
CDR3 DNA: TGTGCCTTAGACGGGACTAGCGGGAGCACCGGGGAGCTGTTTTTT
V gene: TRBV30
J gene: TRBJ2-2
clone size: few
D gene: TRBD2

CDR3 protein: CASSALAGGAYNEQFF
CDR3 DNA: TGTGCCAGCAGCGCCCTAGCGGGAGGCGCCTACAATGAGCAGTTCTTC
V gene: TRBV14
J gene: TRBJ2-1
clone size: many
D gene: TRBD2

CDR3 protein: CSVVGRGFPYEQYF
CDR3 DNA: TGCAGCGTTGTTGGACGGGGGTTCCCCTACGAGCAGTACTTC
V gene: TRBV29-1
J gene: TRBJ2-7
clone size: NA
D gene: NA

CDR3 protein: CASSRPDRTYEQYF
CDR3 DNA: TGCGCCAGCAGCAGACCGGACAGGACCTACGAGCAGTACTTC
V gene: TRBV5-1
J gene: TRBJ2-7
clone size: many
D gene: TRBD1

CDR3 protein: CATSARGVSGELFF
CDR3 DNA: TGTGCCACCAGTGCGCGGGGGGTCAGCGGGGAGCTGTTTTTT
V gene: TRBV24-1
J gene: TRBJ2-2
clone size: NA
D gene: TRBD2

CDR3 protein: CASSSYGREIDEQYF
CDR3 DNA: TGTGCCAGCAGCTCCTACGGGCGGGAGATTGACGAGCAGTACTTC
V gene: TRBV7-9
J gene: TRBJ2-7
clone size: many
D gene: TRBD2

CDR3 protein: CASSAGQPNTEAFF
CDR3 DNA: TGTGCCAGCAGCGCGGGACAACCGAACACTGAAGCTTTCTTT
V gene: TRBV9
J gene: TRBJ1-1
clone size: many
D gene: NA

CDR3 protein: CASMGDSNQPQHF
CDR3 DNA: TGTGCCAGCATGGGAGACAGCAATCAGCCCCAGCATTTT
V gene: TRBV2
J gene: TRBJ1-5
clone size: NA
D gene: NA

CDR3 protein: CASSQEPPERDTEAFF
CDR3 DNA: TGTGCCAGCAGCCAGGAACCCCCGGAAAGAGACACTGAAGCTTTCTTT
V gene: TRBV5-4
J gene: TRBJ1-1
clone size: few
D gene: NA

CDR3 protein: CASSPSDRGRVTEAFF
CDR3 DNA: TGTGCCAGTAGTCCCTCGGACAGGGGGCGCGTCACTGAAGCTTTCTTT
V gene: TRBV19
J gene: TRBJ1-1
clone size: NA
D gene: TRBD1

CDR3 protein: CSARVDGETQYF
CDR3 DNA: TGCAGTGCTAGAGTTGACGGGGAGACCCAGTACTTC
V gene: TRBV20-1
J gene: TRBJ2-5
clone size: NA
D gene: NA

CDR3 protein: CASTREVGETQYF
CDR3 DNA: TGTGCCAGCACCAGGGAGGTTGGAGAGACCCAGTACTTC
V gene: TRBV2
J gene: TRBJ2-5
clone size: NA
D gene: NA

CDR3 protein: CASSKDRMKAGEGETQYF
CDR3 DNA: TGTGCCAGCAGCAAGGACCGGATGAAAGCGGGGGAAGGAGAGACCCAGTACTTC
V gene: TRBV11-2
J gene: TRBJ2-5
clone size: once
D gene: TRBD2

CDR3 protein: CASSLSAGNYEQYF
CDR3 DNA: TGTGCCAGCAGTTTAAGCGCAGGGAACTACGAGCAGTACTTC
V gene: TRBV27
J gene: TRBJ2-7
clone size: few
D gene: NA

CDR3 protein: CAISEPGQAVYEQYF
CDR3 DNA: TGTGCCATCAGTGAGCCGGGACAGGCAGTCTACGAGCAGTACTTC
V gene: TRBV10-3
J gene: TRBJ2-7
clone size: NA
D gene: TRBD1

CDR3 protein: CASSDTEGEGEAFF
CDR3 DNA: TGTGCCAGCAGCGACACAGAAGGGGAGGGTGAAGCTTTCTTT
V gene: TRBV7-8
J gene: TRBJ1-1
clone size: many
D gene: NA

CDR3 protein: CASSIGQGYETQYF
CDR3 DNA: TGTGCCAGTAGTATAGGTCAGGGTTATGAGACCCAGTACTTC
V gene: TRBV19
J gene: TRBJ2-5
clone size: NA
D gene: NA

CDR3 protein: CASSLQGAGNSPLHF
CDR3 DNA: TGTGCCAGCAGCCTTCAGGGGGCAGGGAATTCACCCCTCCACTTT
V gene: TRBV6-1
J gene: TRBJ1-6
clone size: many
D gene: TRBD1

CDR3 protein: CASSIPDTGTVAYEQFF
CDR3 DNA: TGTGCCAGTAGTATCCCAGACACCGGGACAGTTGCATACGAGCAGTTCTTC
V gene: TRBV19
J gene: TRBJ2-1
clone size: many
D gene: TRBD1

CDR3 protein: CASSLSGRRDNEQFF
CDR3 DNA: TGTGCCAGCAGCTTGAGCGGGAGAAGGGACAATGAGCAGTTCTTC
V gene: TRBV11-2
J gene: TRBJ2-1
clone size: many
D gene: TRBD2

CDR3 protein: CASSFRRVRTELDKNIQYF
CDR3 DNA: TGCGCCAGCAGCTTTAGGAGGGTGCGGACTGAGCTAGACAAAAACATTCAGTACTTC
V gene: TRBV5-1
J gene: TRBJ2-4
clone size: few
D gene: NA

CDR3 protein: CASSSVTGVKLFF
CDR3 DNA: TGTGCCAGCAGTTCCGTGACAGGGGTGAAACTGTTTTTT
V gene: TRBV28
J gene: TRBJ1-4
clone size: NA
D gene: TRBD1

CDR3 protein: CASSLPGNAYEQYF
CDR3 DNA: TGTGCCAGCAGCTTACCGGGGAACGCCTACGAGCAGTACTTC
V gene: TRBV11-3
J gene: TRBJ2-7
clone size: many
D gene: NA

CDR3 protein: CAISEQETQYF
CDR3 DNA: TGTGCCATCAGTGAACAAGAGACCCAGTACTTC
V gene: TRBV10-3
J gene: TRBJ2-5
clone size: many
D gene: NA

CDR3 protein: CASRNSGNTIYF
CDR3 DNA: TGTGCCAGCAGGAACTCTGGAAACACCATATATTTT
V gene: TRBV2
J gene: TRBJ1-3
clone size: many
D gene: NA

CDR3 protein: CASSIDRAGGSYNEQFF
CDR3 DNA: TGTGCCAGCAGCATAGACAGAGCGGGAGGCTCCTACAATGAGCAGTTCTTC
V gene: TRBV14
J gene: TRBJ2-1
clone size: NA
D gene: TRBD2

CDR3 protein: CSVLGTGSYEQYF
CDR3 DNA: TGCAGCGTCCTAGGGACAGGATCCTACGAGCAGTACTTC
V gene: TRBV29-1
J gene: TRBJ2-7
clone size: few
D gene: TRBD1

CDR3 protein: CASSPQPSGSTDTQYF
CDR3 DNA: TGTGCCAGCAGTCCGCAACCCAGTGGGAGCACAGATACGCAGTATTTT
V gene: TRBV12-3/TRBV12-4
J gene: TRBJ2-3
clone size: many
D gene: NA

CDR3 protein: CASSRLAKNIQYF
CDR3 DNA: TGTGCCAGCAGTCGGCTAGCCAAAAACATTCAGTACTTC
V gene: TRBV27
J gene: TRBJ2-4
clone size: few
D gene: NA

CDR3 protein: CASSSGWGNYGYTF
CDR3 DNA: TGTGCCAGCAGCAGTGGGTGGGGGAACTATGGCTACACCTTC
V gene: TRBV7-2
J gene: TRBJ1-2
clone size: NA
D gene: NA

CDR3 protein: CSVTANSGANVLTF
CDR3 DNA: TGCAGCGTTACCGCCAACTCTGGGGCCAACGTCCTGACTTTC
V gene: TRBV29-1
J gene: TRBJ2-6
clone size: many
D gene: NA

CDR3 protein: CASSYDRTNYGYTF
CDR3 DNA: TGTGCCAGCAGTTACGACAGGACGAACTATGGCTACACCTTC
V gene: TRBV6-5
J gene: TRBJ1-2
clone size: NA
D gene: NA

CDR3 protein: CAIRERYRESSGANVLTF
CDR3 DNA: TGTGCCATCAGGGAGAGATACAGGGAGTCCTCTGGGGCCAACGTCCTGACTTTC
V gene: TRBV10-3
J gene: TRBJ2-6
clone size: NA
D gene: NA

CDR3 protein: CAWQLAGVADTGELFF
CDR3 DNA: TGTGCCTGGCAACTAGCGGGAGTGGCGGACACCGGGGAGCTGTTTTTT
V gene: TRBV30
J gene: TRBJ2-2
clone size: NA
D gene: TRBD2